This entry describes one T cell receptor (beta chain). The CDR3 covers 19 residues. From germline, CDR1 is SGHTA and CDR2 FQGNSA. V lost 5 bases to trimming and J lost 0 bases; unmatched junction nucleotides: 13. Profiled with immunoSEQ multiplex PCR; TCRdb holds only in-frame clones, not every one. The top ten clones hold about 3.3% of a sample with about 210,000 clones, roughly 84% of them seen once. This specimen comes from a study of blood T cell repertoires in COVID-19. This chain connects TRBV7-2 to TRBJ2-1; 10 positions agree with TRBD2. This TCR was recovered from a woman in her 30s who had been exposed to COVID-19. Material for sequencing was PBMCs or T cells enriched from blood (not recorded which). The CDR3: CASSPRTSGLESSYNEQFF. CDR3 DNA: TGTGCCAGCAGCCCACGGACTAGCGGTCTAGAGAGCTCCTACAATGAGCAGTTCTTC.